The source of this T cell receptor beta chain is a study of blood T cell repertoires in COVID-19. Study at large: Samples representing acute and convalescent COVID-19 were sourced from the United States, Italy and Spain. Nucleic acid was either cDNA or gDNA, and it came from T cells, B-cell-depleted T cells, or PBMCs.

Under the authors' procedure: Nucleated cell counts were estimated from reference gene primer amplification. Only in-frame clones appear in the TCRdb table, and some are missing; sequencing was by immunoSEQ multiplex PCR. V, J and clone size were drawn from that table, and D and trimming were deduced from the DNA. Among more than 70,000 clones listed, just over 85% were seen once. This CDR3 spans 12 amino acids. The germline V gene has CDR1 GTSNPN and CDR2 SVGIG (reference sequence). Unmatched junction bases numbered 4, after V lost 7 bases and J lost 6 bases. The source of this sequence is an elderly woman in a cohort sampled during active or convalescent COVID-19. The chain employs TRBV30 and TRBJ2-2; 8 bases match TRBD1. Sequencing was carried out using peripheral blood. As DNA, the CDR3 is TGTGCCTCACAGGGGGGTGCCGGGGAGCTGTTTTTT. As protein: CASQGGAGELFF.